Sequencing of this TCR beta chain was carried out in a study of blood T cell repertoires in COVID-19. The overall study: Italy, Spain and the United States were the sources of the convalescent and acute COVID-19 samples. PBMCs, B-cell-depleted T cells, or T cells were the source of the cDNA or gDNA that made up the material.

Authors' methods: Reference gene primer amplification yielded estimated nucleated cell counts. The table came from immunoSEQ multiplex PCR; TCRdb's copy has only in-frame clones and leaves some out. The V and J calls and clone size come from that table; D and trimming were worked out from the DNA. This table has 250,000 to 350,000 clones, around 88% appearing once. CDR3 length equals 17 residues. CDR1 SGDLS and CDR2 YYNGEE come from the germline V gene. The V segment lost 1 base and the J segment 0 bases; nucleotides outside the gene matches: 5. The sequenced sample was peripheral blood. The chain carries TRBV9 and TRBJ2-1; 9 bases match TRBD2. The sequence was collected from a woman aged 50 to 60 with acute or convalescent COVID-19. CDR3 in DNA: TGTGCCAGCAGCGTAAGGACTAGCGCAAGCTCCTACAATGAGCAGTTCTTC. Translation gives CASSVRTSASSYNEQFF.